This T cell receptor (beta chain) was recorded in a study of shared clonotypes between healthy human individuals. Study as a whole: Per donor, three plates held CD4 naive cells, three held CD4 memory, two held CD8 naive and one held CD8 memory.

Trimming shortened V by 0 bases and J by 3 bases, and 9 bases separated the two germline ends. This CDR3 spans 14 amino acids. Germline loops: CDR1 GTSNPN, CDR2 SVGIG (reference sequence). Clones were sequenced by immunoSEQ multiplex PCR, and TCRdb holds only the in-frame ones, with some missing. The table lists about a million clones, about 75% of them singletons. Study-wide results and caveats: Relative to memory subsets, naive subsets generally showed larger estimated richness.

With regard to this clone: Its specificity is not known.

This TCR came from a man younger than 35 in good health. The sample comprised memory CD4+ T cells sorted from blood. Described subset: CD45RA-negative fraction. The chain couples TRBV30 to TRBJ1-5; tentatively, D is TRBD1 (5 bases). The CDR3 nucleotides are TGTGCCTGGAGTGTGGGGACCCCCAATCAGCCCCAGCATTTT. This gives the protein CAWSVGTPNQPQHF.